This paragraph reports one TCR beta chain. The antigen is undetermined. This sample stems from a study of blood T cells in healthy people across ages. Study-wide background: Capture via template switching afforded approximately one barcoded beta molecule per two T cells. Study outcomes and limitations: There was no known CMV status for donors, so expanded clonotype changes were possibly confounded.

The second PCR ran about 6 to 12 cycles with a sample-barcoded 5' primer and J-beta primers. One entry per CDR3 protein results from TCRdb running MiXCR on the 5' RACE reads. The data contain about 670,000 distinct CDR3 sequences, around 50% of them singletons. Germline V gene sequence: CDR1 SQVTM, CDR2 ANQGSEA. There are 14 residues in the CDR3. The V end lost 1 base, the J end lost 4 bases, and 11 bases lay between the germline ends. The sequenced material came from blood. This TCR was recovered from a woman aged 80 or older in good health. This sequence joins TRBV29-1 and TRBJ2-1, with no clear D. CDR3 amino acids: CSVEGRTPYNEQFF. CDR3 DNA: TGCAGCGTTGAAGGTAGAACGCCGTACAATGAGCAGTTCTTC.